The rows below give T cell receptor beta chains drawn from one sample of a study of CD8+ T cells in alopecia areata. The table came from immunoSEQ multiplex PCR; TCRdb's copy has only in-frame clones and leaves some out. The sample holds about 110,000 clones, 55% to 70% seen once. The sequenced sample was NKG2D-low CD8+ T cells sorted from blood. The origin of the receptors is a human donor with alopecia areata. CDR3s include the opening cysteine and the closing phenylalanine or tryptophan. D genes are given only for firm matches.

J gene | D gene | V gene | CDR3 protein
TRBJ1-1 | NA | TRBV4-1 | CASSHGGGTEAFF
TRBJ2-1 | NA | TRBV28 | CASSSSESNGEQFF
TRBJ1-2 | TRBD1 | TRBV5-1 | CASSSGQVGYGYTF
TRBJ2-5 | NA | TRBV5-1 | CASSPWSGETQYF
TRBJ2-2 | NA | TRBV6-5 | CASSYFSGGSGELFF
TRBJ2-7 | NA | TRBV7-2 | CASSFNSGAYEQYF
TRBJ2-7 | TRBD2 | TRBV19 | CASSSSGRTYEQYF
TRBJ2-3 | TRBD2 | TRBV18 | CASSPPLAGAHTDTQYF
TRBJ2-7 | TRBD2 | TRBV7-6 | CASSPRDYSYEQYF
TRBJ2-7 | NA | TRBV4-1 | CASSHTVGGYEQYF
TRBJ2-7 | NA | TRBV29-1 | CSVPILYEQYF
TRBJ2-7 | NA | TRBV15 | CATSRVGDRPYEQYF
TRBJ2-1 | NA | TRBV15 | CATSSVNEQFF
TRBJ2-7 | NA | TRBV7-9 | CASSPTGTDYEQYF
TRBJ2-2 | TRBD2 | TRBV27 | CASSRKKGFLAGVGTGELFF
TRBJ1-1 | NA | TRBV7-9 | CASRRPGTWDTEAFF
TRBJ1-1 | NA | TRBV6-5 | CASKSPEAFF
TRBJ1-1 | TRBD1 | TRBV28 | CASSLPGQSFNTEAFF
TRBJ2-6 | NA | TRBV5-1 | CASSLSRGYGANVLTF
TRBJ1-1 | NA | TRBV5-6 | CASSSQNTEAFF
TRBJ2-2 | NA | TRBV4-1 | CASSQEKIGENTGELFF
TRBJ2-2 | TRBD2 | TRBV5-6 | CASSMGLYNTGELFF
TRBJ1-2 | NA | TRBV13 | CASSLGRQFNYGYTF
TRBJ2-5 | TRBD2 | TRBV27 | CASSLALAGGTETQYF
TRBJ2-5 | NA | TRBV27 | CASGGRGWSHQETQYF
TRBJ2-7 | TRBD1 | TRBV27 | CASSGRDRGSYEQYF
TRBJ2-1 | TRBD2 | TRBV9 | CASSVTGLAGDEQFF
TRBJ2-1 | TRBD1 | TRBV5-6 | CASSSGQSLVEQFF
TRBJ1-1 | NA | TRBV9 | CASTLPPEAFF
TRBJ1-5 | NA | TRBV2 | CASRATGSPQPQHF
TRBJ2-2 | NA | TRBV15 | CATSSSEGGFVGELFF
TRBJ2-2 | NA | TRBV7-2 | CASSPPEGQRSGELFF
TRBJ2-3 | TRBD2 | TRBV4-1 | CASSQGGTSITDTQYF
TRBJ2-5 | NA | TRBV4-1 | CASSLKGYQETQYF
TRBJ2-7 | TRBD2 | TRBV29-1 | CSVRLAGYEQYF
TRBJ1-2 | NA | TRBV7-6 | CASSLGAAGTGYTF
TRBJ1-1 | NA | TRBV19 | CASTFGGGNTEAFF
TRBJ1-3 | NA | TRBV2 | CASSPGNTIYF
TRBJ2-3 | NA | TRBV29-1 | CSVELRGDTQYF
TRBJ2-1 | NA | TRBV7-9 | CASSLVPLAGDEQFF
TRBJ2-3 | NA | TRBV27 | CASSYGVDGDTQYF
TRBJ2-1 | NA | TRBV7-6 | CASSLMSVNEQFF
TRBJ2-7 | TRBD2 | TRBV5-6 | CASSFGLAGDEQYF
TRBJ2-5 | NA | TRBV13 | CASSLDISGETQYF
TRBJ2-5 | NA | TRBV15 | CATSRGGGETQYF